This TCR beta chain was found in a study of regulatory T cells in long-lasting Graves disease. Study-wide context: Persistent Graves' disease required over 5 years of antithyroid drugs and positive TSH receptor antibodies. Study-wide results and limits: Among the persistent patients, 2,500 to 3,000 public clonotypes were shared, more than the approximately 960 shared among new patients. Persistent disease was characterized by preferential usage of TRBV28, TRBJ1-2 and TRBJ2-5.

Through Arm-PCR of CDR3 regions and iRepertoire HTBI primers, TCR beta libraries were built. TCRdb recomputed calls from the multiplex PCR reads with MiXCR, one row per CDR3 protein. The sample holds about 340,000 distinct CDR3 sequences; around 19% are singletons and the top ten take roughly 29%. Trimming pared 5 bases from V and 1 base from J, leaving 14 bases between. This CDR3 comprises 15 residues. This clonotype was seen repeatedly, ten times or more. Antigen unknown. Sample time point: persistent/refractory GD, antithyroid drugs over 5 years with positive TRAb. The TCR library was made from RNA extracted from PBMCs. A peripheral blood sample, roughly 8.8 milliliters in volume, was drawn into EDTA tubes.

The chain combines TRBV12-3 or TRBV12-4 with TRBJ2-5; TRBD2 might be the D (6 bases). The TCR originated in a female donor with Graves disease. The sequencing here drew on peripheral blood mononuclear cells (PBMCs), taken when the disease was refractory, from a patient treated with antithyroid drugs. DNA for the CDR3: TGTGCCAGCAGTGGGATCCTAGCGATCCAAGAGACCCAGTACTTC. It codes for CASSGILAIQETQYF.